This note documents a single T cell receptor (beta chain) sequence. Its antigen is still unknown. Sequenced by immunoSEQ multiplex PCR; TCRdb stores in-frame clones only, minus some. The profile shows 100,000 to 150,000 clones, approximately 88% of them singletons. This entry is derived from a study of T cell responses to AZD1222 COVID-19 vaccine. The study's findings and limits: Donors were mostly white British, more females; clonal diversity possibly underestimated. CD4 TCRs associated with vaccination spanned spike, dominating at 160-218 and 743-854.

The CDR3 sequence is 15 residues long. Trimming shortened V by 6 bases and J by 5 bases, and 15 bases separated the two germline ends. The germline V gene has CDR1 SGHRS and CDR2 YFSETQ. The sequence was collected from an adult in good health. The sequences come from peripheral blood, collected on day 0 of AZD1222 vaccination. The chain is built from TRBV5-1 and TRBJ1-6; D gene ambiguous. This CDR3 reads CASTPAGLDNSPLHF. CDR3 in DNA: TGCGCCAGCACCCCTGCGGGATTGGATAATTCACCCCTCCACTTT.